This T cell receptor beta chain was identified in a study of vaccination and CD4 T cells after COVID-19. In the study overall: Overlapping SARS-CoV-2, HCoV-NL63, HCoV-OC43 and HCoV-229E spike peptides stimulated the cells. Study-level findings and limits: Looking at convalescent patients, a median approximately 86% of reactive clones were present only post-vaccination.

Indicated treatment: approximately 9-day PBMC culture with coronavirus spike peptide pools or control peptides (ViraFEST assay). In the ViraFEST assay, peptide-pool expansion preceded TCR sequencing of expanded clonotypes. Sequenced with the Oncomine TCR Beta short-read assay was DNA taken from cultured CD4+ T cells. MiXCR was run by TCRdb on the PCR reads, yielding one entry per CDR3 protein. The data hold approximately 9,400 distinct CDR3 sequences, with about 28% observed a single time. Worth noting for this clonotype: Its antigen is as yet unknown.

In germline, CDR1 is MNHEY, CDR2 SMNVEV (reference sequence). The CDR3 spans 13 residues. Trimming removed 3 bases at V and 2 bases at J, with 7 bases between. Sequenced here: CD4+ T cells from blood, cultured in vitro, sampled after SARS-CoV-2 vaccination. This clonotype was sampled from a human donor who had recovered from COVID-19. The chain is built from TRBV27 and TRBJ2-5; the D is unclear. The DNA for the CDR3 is TGTGCCAGCAGTTTTGCCAATCAAGAGACCCAGTACTTC. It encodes CASSFANQETQYF.